Sequencing of this T cell receptor beta chain was carried out in a study of blood T cell repertoires in COVID-19. Deletions cut 3 bases from V and 5 bases from J, with 7 bases between. Germline V gene sequence: CDR1 LGHDT, CDR2 YNNKEL (reference sequence). CDR3 length: 12 residues. The data were produced by immunoSEQ multiplex PCR, yet TCRdb's version contains in-frame clones alone and is incomplete. This table holds about 160,000 clones, approximately 86% found once. This receptor was obtained from a woman aged 40 to 50 with COVID-19, enrolled during active disease. Material for sequencing was peripheral blood. The chain links TRBV3-1 (or the pseudogene TRBV3-2) to TRBJ2-5, with D unclear. Here the CDR3 reads CASSQGSETQYF. The CDR3 DNA sequence: TGTGCCAGCAGCCAGGGCTCGGAGACCCAGTACTTC.